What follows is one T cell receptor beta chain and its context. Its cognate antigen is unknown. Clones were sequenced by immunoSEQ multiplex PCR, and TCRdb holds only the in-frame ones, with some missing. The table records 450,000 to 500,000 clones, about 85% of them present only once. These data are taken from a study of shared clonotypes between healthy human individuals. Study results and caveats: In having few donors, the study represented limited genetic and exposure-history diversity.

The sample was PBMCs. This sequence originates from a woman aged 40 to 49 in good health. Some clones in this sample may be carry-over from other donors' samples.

Written as DNA, the CDR3 is TGTGCCAGCAGCGCGACCCGTGAGCAGTTCTTC. Translating gives CASSATREQFF. V gene TRBV9 combines with J gene TRBJ2-1; D call uncertain. Germline lookup yields CDR1 SGDLS and CDR2 YYNGEE. The CDR3 is made up of 11 amino acids. The V gene lost 3 bases and the J gene lost 9 bases, with 7 bases spanning the gap.